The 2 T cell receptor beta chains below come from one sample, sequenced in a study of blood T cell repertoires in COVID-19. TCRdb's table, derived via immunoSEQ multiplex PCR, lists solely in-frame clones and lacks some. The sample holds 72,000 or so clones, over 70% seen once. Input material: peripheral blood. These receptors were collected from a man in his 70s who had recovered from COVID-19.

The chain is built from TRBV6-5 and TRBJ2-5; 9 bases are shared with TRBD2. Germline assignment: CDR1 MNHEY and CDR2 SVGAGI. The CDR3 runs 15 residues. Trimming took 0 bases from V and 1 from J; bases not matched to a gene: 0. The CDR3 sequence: CASSYSTSGQETQYF. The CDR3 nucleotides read TGTGCCAGCAGTTACTCGACTAGCGGCCAAGAGACCCAGTACTTC.

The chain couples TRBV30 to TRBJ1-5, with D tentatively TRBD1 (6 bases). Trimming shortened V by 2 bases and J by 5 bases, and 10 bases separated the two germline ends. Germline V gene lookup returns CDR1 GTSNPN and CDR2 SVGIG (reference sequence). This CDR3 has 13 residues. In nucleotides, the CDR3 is TGTGCCTGGAGTAGGGGGAGGGATCAGCCCCAGCATTTT. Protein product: CAWSRGRDQPQHF.